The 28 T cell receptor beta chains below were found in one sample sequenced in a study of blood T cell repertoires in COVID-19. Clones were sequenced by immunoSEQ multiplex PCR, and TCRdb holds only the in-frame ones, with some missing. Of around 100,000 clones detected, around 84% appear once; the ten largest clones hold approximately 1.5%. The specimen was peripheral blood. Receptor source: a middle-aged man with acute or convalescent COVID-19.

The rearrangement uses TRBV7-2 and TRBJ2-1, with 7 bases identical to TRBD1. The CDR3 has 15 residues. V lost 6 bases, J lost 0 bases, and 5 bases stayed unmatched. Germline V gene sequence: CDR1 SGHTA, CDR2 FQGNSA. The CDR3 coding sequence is TGTGCCAGCAGGGGACAGATTAGCTCCTACAATGAGCAGTTCTTC. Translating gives CASRGQISSYNEQFF.

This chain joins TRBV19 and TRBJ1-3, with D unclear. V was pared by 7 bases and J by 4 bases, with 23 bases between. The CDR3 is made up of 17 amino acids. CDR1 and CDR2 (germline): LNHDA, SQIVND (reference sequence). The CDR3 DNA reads TGTGCCAGTACCTATTCGGGAAGTCGAGCCGGGGGAAACACCATATATTTT. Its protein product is CASTYSGSRAGGNTIYF.

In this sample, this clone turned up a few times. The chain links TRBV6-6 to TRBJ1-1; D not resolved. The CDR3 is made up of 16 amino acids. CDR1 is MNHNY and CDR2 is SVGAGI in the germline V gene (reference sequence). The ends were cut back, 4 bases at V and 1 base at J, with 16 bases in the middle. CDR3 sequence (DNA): TGTGCCAGCAGTTCCCCCCTTGGCAGCGGGAACACTGAAGCTTTCTTT. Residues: CASSSPLGSGNTEAFF.

CDR3 residues: CASNPTGVTGQSQHF. In DNA, the CDR3 is TGTGCCAGCAACCCGACAGGGGTAACGGGGCAGTCCCAGCATTTT. The J gene is TRBJ1-5, the V gene TRBV6-2 or TRBV6-3, with 8 bases lining up with TRBD1. The V and J ends lost 7 bases and 11 bases, in that order; junction bases with no gene match: 16. Germline CDR1 reads MNHEY; CDR2 reads SVGEGT. The CDR3 sequence is 15 residues long.

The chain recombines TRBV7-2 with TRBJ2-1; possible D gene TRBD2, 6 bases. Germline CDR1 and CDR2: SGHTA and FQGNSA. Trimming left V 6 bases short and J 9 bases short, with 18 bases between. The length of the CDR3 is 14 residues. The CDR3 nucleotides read TGTGCCAGCAGAAGGCTAGCGTCTGGTAGTGAGCAGTTCTTC. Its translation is CASRRLASGSEQFF.

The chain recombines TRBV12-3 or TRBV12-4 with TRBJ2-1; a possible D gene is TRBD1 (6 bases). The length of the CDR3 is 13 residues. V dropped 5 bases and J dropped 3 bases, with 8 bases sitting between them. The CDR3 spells CASSGTFYNEQFF. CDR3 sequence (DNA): TGTGCCAGCAGTGGGACATTCTACAATGAGCAGTTCTTC.

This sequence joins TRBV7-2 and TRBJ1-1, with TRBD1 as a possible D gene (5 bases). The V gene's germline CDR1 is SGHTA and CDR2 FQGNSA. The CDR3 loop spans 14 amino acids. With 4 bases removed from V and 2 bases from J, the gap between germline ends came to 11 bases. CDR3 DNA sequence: TGTGCCAGCAGCTCCGGGACTCACAACACTGAAGCTTTCTTT. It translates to CASSSGTHNTEAFF.

The CDR3 loop reads CASSLRDSSYNSPLHF. The CDR3, as DNA: TGTGCCAGCAGCTTGAGGGACAGCTCCTATAATTCACCCCTCCACTTT. This chain connects TRBV11-2 to TRBJ1-6; TRBD1 aligns across 7 bases. The germline CDR1 and CDR2 sequences are SGHAT and FQNNGV. The CDR3 totals 16 residues. V lost 3 bases to trimming and J lost 0 bases; unmatched junction nucleotides: 2.

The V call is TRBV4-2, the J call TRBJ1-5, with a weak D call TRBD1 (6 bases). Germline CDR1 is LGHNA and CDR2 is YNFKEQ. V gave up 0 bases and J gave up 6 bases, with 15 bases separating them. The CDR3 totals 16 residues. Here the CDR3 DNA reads TGTGCCAGCAGCCAAGAGCAGGGGAGAGGGGGTCAGCCCCAGCATTTT. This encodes CASSQEQGRGGQPQHF.

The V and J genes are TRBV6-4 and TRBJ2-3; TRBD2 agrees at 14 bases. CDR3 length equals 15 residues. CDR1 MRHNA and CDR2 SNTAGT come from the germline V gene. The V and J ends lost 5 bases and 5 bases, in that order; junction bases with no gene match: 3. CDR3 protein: CASSPGTSGGDTQYF. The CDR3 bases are TGTGCCAGCAGTCCCGGGACTAGCGGGGGAGATACGCAGTATTTT.

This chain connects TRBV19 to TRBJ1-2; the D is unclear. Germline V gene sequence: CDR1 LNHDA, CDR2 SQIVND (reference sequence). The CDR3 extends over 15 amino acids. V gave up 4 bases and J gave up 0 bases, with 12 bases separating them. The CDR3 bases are TGTGCCAGTAGTAGACCCAGAGGAACTAACTATGGCTACACCTTC. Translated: CASSRPRGTNYGYTF.

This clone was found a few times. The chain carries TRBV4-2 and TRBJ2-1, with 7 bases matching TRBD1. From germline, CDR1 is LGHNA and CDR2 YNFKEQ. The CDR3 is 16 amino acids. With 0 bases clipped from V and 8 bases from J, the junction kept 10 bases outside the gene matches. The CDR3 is CASSQDQGVTGDEQFF. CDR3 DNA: TGTGCCAGCAGCCAAGATCAGGGGGTCACCGGGGATGAGCAGTTCTTC.

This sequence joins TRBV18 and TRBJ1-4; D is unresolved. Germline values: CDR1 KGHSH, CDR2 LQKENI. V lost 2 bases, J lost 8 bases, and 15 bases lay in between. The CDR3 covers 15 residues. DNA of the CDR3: TGTGCCAGCTCACCAGGGAGTCATTTATCCGAAAAACTGTTTTTT. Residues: CASSPGSHLSEKLFF.

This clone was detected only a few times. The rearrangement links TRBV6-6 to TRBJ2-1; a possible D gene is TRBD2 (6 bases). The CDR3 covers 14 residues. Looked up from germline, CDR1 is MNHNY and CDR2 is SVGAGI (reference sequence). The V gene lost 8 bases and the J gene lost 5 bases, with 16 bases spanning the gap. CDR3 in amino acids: CASFAGWSHNEQFF. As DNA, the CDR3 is TGTGCCAGCTTCGCGGGGTGGTCCCACAATGAGCAGTTCTTC.

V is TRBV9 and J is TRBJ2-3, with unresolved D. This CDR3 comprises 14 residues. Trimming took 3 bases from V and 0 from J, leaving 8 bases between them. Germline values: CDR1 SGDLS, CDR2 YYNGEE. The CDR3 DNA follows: TGTGCCAGCAGCGGGATGGAGAGCACAGATACGCAGTATTTT. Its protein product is CASSGMESTDTQYF.

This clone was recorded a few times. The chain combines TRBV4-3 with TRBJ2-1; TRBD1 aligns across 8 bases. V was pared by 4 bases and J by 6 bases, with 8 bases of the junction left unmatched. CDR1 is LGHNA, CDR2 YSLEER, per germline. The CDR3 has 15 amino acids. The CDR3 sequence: CASSPLGQEGNEQFF. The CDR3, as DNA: TGCGCCAGCAGCCCGCTGGGACAGGAAGGCAATGAGCAGTTCTTC.

Here the CDR3 DNA reads TGTGCCAGCAGTTCGCAGGGGACCGGGGAGCTGTTTTTT. It encodes CASSSQGTGELFF. The chain recombines TRBV6-6 with TRBJ2-2; D possibly corresponds to TRBD1 (6 bases). V shed 4 bases and J shed 5 bases, with 8 bases lying between them. This CDR3 region has 13 residues. Germline V gene sequence: CDR1 MNHNY, CDR2 SVGAGI (reference sequence).

CDR3 sequence (DNA): TGTGCCATCAAAGACAGGTCGTACACTGAAGCTTTCTTT. It encodes CAIKDRSYTEAFF. This chain joins TRBV10-3 and TRBJ1-1; a possible D gene is TRBD1 (6 bases). Germline assignment: CDR1 ENHRY and CDR2 SYGVKD. This CDR3 has 13 amino acids. V lost 7 bases, J lost 3 bases, and 12 bases lay in between.

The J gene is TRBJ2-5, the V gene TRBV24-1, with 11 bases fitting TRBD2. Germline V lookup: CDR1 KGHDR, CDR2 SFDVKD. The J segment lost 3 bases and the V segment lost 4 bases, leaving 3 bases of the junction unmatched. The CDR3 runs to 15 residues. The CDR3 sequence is CATSEGTSGKETQYF. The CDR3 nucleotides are TGTGCCACCAGTGAGGGGACTAGCGGCAAAGAGACCCAGTACTTC.

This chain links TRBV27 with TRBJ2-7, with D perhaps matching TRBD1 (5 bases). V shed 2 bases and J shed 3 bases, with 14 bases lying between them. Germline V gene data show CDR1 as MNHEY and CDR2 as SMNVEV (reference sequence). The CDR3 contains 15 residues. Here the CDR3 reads CASSLVGALNYEQYF. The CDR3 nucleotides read TGTGCCAGCAGTTTAGTAGGGGCTCTGAACTACGAGCAGTACTTC.

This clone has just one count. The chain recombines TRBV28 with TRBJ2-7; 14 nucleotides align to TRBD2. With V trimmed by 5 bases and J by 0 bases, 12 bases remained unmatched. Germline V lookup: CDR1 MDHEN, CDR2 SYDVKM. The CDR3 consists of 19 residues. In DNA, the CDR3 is TGTGCCAGCAGTCCAGGGACTAGCGGGAGACTCCTTACCTCCTACGAGCAGTACTTC. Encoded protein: CASSPGTSGRLLTSYEQYF.

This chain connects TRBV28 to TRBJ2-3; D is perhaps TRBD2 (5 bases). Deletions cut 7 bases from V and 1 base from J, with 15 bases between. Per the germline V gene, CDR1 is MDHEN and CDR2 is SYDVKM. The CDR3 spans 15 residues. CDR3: CASTLGDTRTDTQYF. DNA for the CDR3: TGTGCCAGCACCTTGGGAGACACACGCACAGATACGCAGTATTTT.

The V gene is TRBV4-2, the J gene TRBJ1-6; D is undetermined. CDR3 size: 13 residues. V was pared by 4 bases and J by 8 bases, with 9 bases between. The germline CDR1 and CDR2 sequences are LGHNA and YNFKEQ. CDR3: CASSPTEDSPLHF. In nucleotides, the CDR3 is TGTGCCAGCAGCCCCACTGAGGATTCACCCCTCCACTTT.

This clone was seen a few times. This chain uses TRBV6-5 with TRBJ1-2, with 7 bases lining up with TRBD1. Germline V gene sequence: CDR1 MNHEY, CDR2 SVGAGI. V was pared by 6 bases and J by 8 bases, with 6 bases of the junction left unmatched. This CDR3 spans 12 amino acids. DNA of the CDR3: TGTGCCAGCAGAAAGGACAGGCTGGGCTACACCTTC. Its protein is CASRKDRLGYTF.

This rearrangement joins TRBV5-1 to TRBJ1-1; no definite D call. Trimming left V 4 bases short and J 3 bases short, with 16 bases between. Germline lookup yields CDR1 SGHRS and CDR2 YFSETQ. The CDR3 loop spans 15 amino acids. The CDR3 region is CASSPSGQSDTEAFF. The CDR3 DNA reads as TGCGCCAGCAGCCCCAGCGGGCAGTCGGACACTGAAGCTTTCTTT. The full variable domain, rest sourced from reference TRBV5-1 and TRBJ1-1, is KAGVTQTPRYLIKTRGQQVTLSCSPISGHRSVSWYQQTPGQGLQFLFEYFSETQRNKGNFPGRFSGRQFSNSRSEMNVSTLELGDSALYLCASSPSGQSDTEAFFGQGTRLTVV.

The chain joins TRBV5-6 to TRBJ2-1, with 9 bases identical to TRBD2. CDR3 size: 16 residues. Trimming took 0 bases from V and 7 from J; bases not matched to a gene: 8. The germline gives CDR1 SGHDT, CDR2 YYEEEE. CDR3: CASSLAGGGAWNEQFF. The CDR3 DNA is TGTGCCAGCAGCTTGGCCGGCGGGGGGGCCTGGAATGAGCAGTTCTTC. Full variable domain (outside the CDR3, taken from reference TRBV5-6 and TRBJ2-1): DAGVTQSPTHLIKTRGQQVTLRCSPKSGHDTVSWYQQALGQGPQFIFQYYEEEERQRGNFPDRFSGHQFPNYSSELNVNALLLGDSALYLCASSLAGGGAWNEQFFGPGTRLTVL.

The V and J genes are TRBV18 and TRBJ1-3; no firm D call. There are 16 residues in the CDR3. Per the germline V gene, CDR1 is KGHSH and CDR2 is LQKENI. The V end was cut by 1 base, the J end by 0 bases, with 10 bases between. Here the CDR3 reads CASSPRARNSGNTIYF. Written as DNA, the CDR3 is TGTGCCAGCTCACCACGGGCCCGCAACTCTGGAAACACCATATATTTT.

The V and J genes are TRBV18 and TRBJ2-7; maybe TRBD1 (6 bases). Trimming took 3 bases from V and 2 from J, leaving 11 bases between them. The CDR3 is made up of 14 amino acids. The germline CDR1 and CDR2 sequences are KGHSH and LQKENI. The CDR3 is CASSPIQGTYEQYF. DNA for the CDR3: TGTGCCAGCTCACCTATACAGGGTACCTACGAGCAGTACTTC.